A selection of T cell receptor beta chains follows, all from one sample in a study of cytomegalovirus exposure and HLA in healthy donors. Assay used: immunoSEQ multiplex PCR; TCRdb lists only in-frame clones, some missing. The table includes around 80,000 clones, 60% to 85% detected once. The sample consisted of PBMCs. The source is a man aged 18 to 29 in good health and CMV-seropositive. Each CDR3 is given with its conserved first and last residue. D genes are given only for firm matches. Size is omitted from some rows. Given values are once, few, many or a class for expanded clones.

J	D	size	V	CDR3	DNA
TRBJ2-7	-	-	TRBV9	CASSVGLTPNEQYF	TGTGCCAGCAGCGTAGGACTAACCCCCAACGAGCAGTACTTC
TRBJ2-7	-	-	TRBV15	CATSRVETGSYEQYF	TGTGCCACCAGCAGAGTCGAGACAGGCTCCTACGAGCAGTACTTC
TRBJ2-1	-	once	TRBV7-6	CASSLLAPTYNEQFF	TGTGCCAGCAGCTTACTAGCTCCGACTTACAATGAGCAGTTCTTC
TRBJ2-1	-	-	TRBV7-2	CASSLAGRPNNEQFF	TGTGCCAGCAGCTTAGCTGGGCGACCTAACAATGAGCAGTTCTTC
TRBJ2-5	TRBD1	few	TRBV18	CASSPLPDRALQETQYF	TGTGCCAGCTCACCTCTCCCGGACAGGGCCCTCCAAGAGACCCAGTACTTC
TRBJ2-7	TRBD1	-	TRBV5-1	CASSLDRGRNEQYF	TGCGCCAGCAGCTTGGACAGGGGGCGCAACGAGCAGTACTTC
TRBJ2-7	TRBD1	-	TRBV7-6	CASSNRGSSYEQYF	TGTGCCAGCAGTAACAGGGGGTCTTCCTACGAGCAGTACTTC
TRBJ2-1	TRBD2	-	TRBV5-4	CASSWGGAGGPSGNEQFF	TGTGCCAGCAGCTGGGGGGGCGCGGGAGGGCCCTCGGGGAATGAGCAGTTCTTC
TRBJ2-7	-	-	TRBV6-5	CASSSPADLPYEQYF	TGTGCCAGCAGTTCGCCAGCGGACTTGCCCTACGAGCAGTACTTC
TRBJ1-2	TRBD1	once	TRBV7-2	CASSLTGQGGYGYTF	TGTGCCAGCAGCTTAACTGGACAGGGAGGCTATGGCTACACCTTC
TRBJ2-1	-	-	TRBV7-9	CATSPGERKDNEQFF	TGTGCCACCAGCCCCGGGGAAAGGAAGGACAATGAGCAGTTCTTC
TRBJ2-1	-	-	TRBV7-3	CASSLIASGEQFF	TGTGCCAGCAGCTTAATCGCATCCGGTGAGCAGTTCTTC
TRBJ2-6	-	once	TRBV7-7	CASSLDISGANVLTF	TGTGCTAGCAGCTTAGACATCTCTGGGGCCAACGTCCTGACTTTC
TRBJ2-1	TRBD2	few	TRBV6-6	CASTSTSEKGFEQFF	TGTGCCAGCACCTCCACTAGCGAGAAAGGTTTTGAGCAGTTCTTC
TRBJ1-1	TRBD1	-	TRBV27	CASSLGQGKAFF	TGTGCCAGCAGTCTGGGACAGGGCAAAGCTTTCTTT
TRBJ1-2	-	-	TRBV11-2	CASSLATGLYGYTF	TGTGCCAGCAGCTTAGCCACAGGGCTCTATGGCTACACCTTC
TRBJ2-1	-	-	TRBV10-2	CASSESAGMTEQFF	TGCGCCAGCAGTGAGTCGGCGGGTATGACTGAGCAGTTCTTC
TRBJ1-5	-	-	TRBV2	CASSNFGPQHF	TGTGCCAGCAGCAACTTTGGGCCCCAGCATTTT
TRBJ2-7	-	-	TRBV5-1	CASSLEFAGLYEQYF	TGCGCCAGCAGCTTGGAGTTTGCGGGCCTCTACGAGCAGTACTTC
TRBJ1-4	TRBD1	-	TRBV29-1	CSVGGQGISEKLFF	TGCAGCGTTGGGGGACAGGGGATAAGTGAAAAACTGTTTTTT
TRBJ2-2	TRBD2	-	TRBV28	CASSRSGRAVGELFF	TGTGCCAGCAGTCGTAGCGGGAGGGCAGTCGGGGAGCTGTTTTTT
TRBJ2-5	-	-	TRBV6-5	CASRPPGLQETQYF	TGTGCCAGCAGGCCGCCGGGATTACAAGAGACCCAGTACTTC
TRBJ2-1	-	once	TRBV5-6	CASSLLGGPSSYNEQFF	TGTGCCAGCAGCTTGCTGGGCGGGCCCAGCTCCTACAATGAGCAGTTCTTC
TRBJ1-1	-	-	TRBV6-5	CASSQTGGNTEAFF	TGTGCCAGCAGTCAAACGGGGGGGAACACTGAAGCTTTCTTT
TRBJ1-5	TRBD1	-	TRBV6-1	CASFHRGYSNQPQHF	TGTGCCAGCTTCCACAGGGGCTATAGCAATCAGCCCCAGCATTTT
TRBJ2-7	-	-	TRBV5-4	CASSWDTTYEQYF	TGTGCCAGCAGTTGGGACACGACCTACGAGCAGTACTTC
TRBJ2-1	-	-	TRBV28	CAHGARSSYNEQFF	TGTGCCCATGGTGCGCGGTCTTCGTACAATGAGCAGTTCTTC
TRBJ2-1	-	-	TRBV9	CASSDSAYNEQFF	TGTGCCAGCAGCGACTCGGCCTACAATGAGCAGTTCTTC
TRBJ2-1	-	-	TRBV28	CASNGQGIPYNEQFF	TGTGCCAGCAACGGTCAGGGGATCCCCTACAATGAGCAGTTCTTC
TRBJ1-4	TRBD1	-	TRBV6-1	CASRRTGGLQEKLFF	TGTGCCAGCAGGCGGACAGGGGGATTGCAGGAAAAACTGTTTTTT
TRBJ2-1	TRBD2	-	TRBV4-1	CASRPTSGSRNEQFF	TGCGCCAGCAGACCGACTAGCGGGAGTAGGAATGAGCAGTTCTTC
TRBJ2-1	TRBD2	-	TRBV29-1	CSGRASGSNEQFF	TGCAGCGGGAGGGCTAGCGGGAGTAATGAGCAGTTCTTC
TRBJ2-2	TRBD1	-	TRBV6-4	CASSTGAANGELFF	TGTGCCAGCTCTACAGGGGCCGCGAACGGGGAGCTGTTTTTT
TRBJ2-7	TRBD2	-	TRBV6-5	CASSYSQREMDEQYF	TGTGCCAGCAGTTACTCTCAGCGGGAGATGGACGAGCAGTACTTC
TRBJ1-2	-	-	TRBV6-5	CASRSAGSNNYGYTF	TGTGCCAGCCGATCAGCAGGGTCTAACAACTATGGCTACACCTTC
TRBJ2-7	TRBD2	-	TRBV7-2	CASSFRLATYEQYF	TGTGCCAGCAGCTTCAGACTAGCGACTTACGAGCAGTACTTC
TRBJ1-5	-	few	TRBV28	CASLRGGGQPQHF	TGTGCCAGCCTCCGCGGGGGCGGTCAGCCCCAGCATTTT
TRBJ2-7	-	-	TRBV27	CASSLGHSYEQYF	TGTGCCAGCAGTTTAGGCCACTCCTACGAGCAGTACTTC
TRBJ2-5	-	-	TRBV5-4	CASSLGGSAAETQYF	TGTGCCAGCAGCTTGGGTGGTAGCGCAGCTGAGACCCAGTACTTC
TRBJ1-1	-	-	TRBV6-5	CASSSRTGEAFF	TGTGCCAGCAGTTCTCGTACAGGGGAAGCTTTCTTT
TRBJ2-2	TRBD1	-	TRBV29-1	CSVGTGGSGELFF	TGCAGCGTGGGGACAGGGGGATCTGGGGAGCTGTTTTTT
TRBJ2-7	-	-	TRBV28	CASSLEVSEQYF	TGTGCCAGCAGTTTGGAGGTGTCCGAGCAGTACTTC
TRBJ2-7	-	-	TRBV2	CASRYQGQPSEQYF	TGTGCCAGCAGGTACCAGGGGCAGCCCTCCGAGCAGTACTTC
TRBJ1-2	-	-	TRBV7-9	CASNYDRNYGYTF	TGTGCCAGCAACTATGACAGAAACTATGGCTACACCTTC
TRBJ2-5	TRBD1	-	TRBV10-3	CAISTGGETQYF	TGTGCCATCAGCACAGGGGGCGAGACCCAGTACTTC
TRBJ2-7	-	-	TRBV5-1	CASNDNYEQYF	TGCGCCAGCAATGACAATTACGAGCAGTACTTC
TRBJ2-2	TRBD2	-	TRBV5-1	CARREGEGRAGELFF	TGCGCCCGCCGGGAGGGGGAGGGCCGGGCCGGGGAGCTGTTTTTT